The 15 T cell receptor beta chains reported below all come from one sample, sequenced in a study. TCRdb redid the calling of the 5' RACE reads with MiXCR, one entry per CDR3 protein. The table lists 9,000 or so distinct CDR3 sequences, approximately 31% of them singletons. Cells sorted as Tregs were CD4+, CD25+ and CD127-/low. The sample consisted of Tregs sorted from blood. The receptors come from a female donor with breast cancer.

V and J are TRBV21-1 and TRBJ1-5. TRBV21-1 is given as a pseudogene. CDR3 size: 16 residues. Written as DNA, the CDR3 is TGTGCCAGCAGCAAATATATGGCCCTCCCCAGCCAGCCCCAGCATTTT. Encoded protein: CASSKYMALPSQPQHF.

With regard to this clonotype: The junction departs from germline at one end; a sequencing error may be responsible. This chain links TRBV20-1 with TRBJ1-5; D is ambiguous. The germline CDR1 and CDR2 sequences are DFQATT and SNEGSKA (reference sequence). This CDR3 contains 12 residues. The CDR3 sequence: CGAREDGQPQHF. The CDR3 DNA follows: TGCGGTGCTAGAGAGGATGGACAGCCCCAGCATTTT.

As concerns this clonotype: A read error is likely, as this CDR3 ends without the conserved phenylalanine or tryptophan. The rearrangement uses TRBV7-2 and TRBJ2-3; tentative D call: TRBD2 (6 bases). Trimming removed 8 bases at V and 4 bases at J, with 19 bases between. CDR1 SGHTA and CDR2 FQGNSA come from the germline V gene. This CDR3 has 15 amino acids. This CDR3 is CASRRWGDTADTQYL. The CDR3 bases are TGTGCCAGCCGAAGGTGGGGGGATACGGCAGATACGCAGTATCTT.

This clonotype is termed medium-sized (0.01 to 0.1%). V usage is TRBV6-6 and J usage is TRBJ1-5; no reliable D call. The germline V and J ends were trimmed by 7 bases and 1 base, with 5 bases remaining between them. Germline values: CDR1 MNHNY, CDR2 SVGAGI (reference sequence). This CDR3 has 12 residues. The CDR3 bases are TGTGCCAGCAAACTGAGCAATCAGCCCCAGCATTTT. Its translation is CASKLSNQPQHF.

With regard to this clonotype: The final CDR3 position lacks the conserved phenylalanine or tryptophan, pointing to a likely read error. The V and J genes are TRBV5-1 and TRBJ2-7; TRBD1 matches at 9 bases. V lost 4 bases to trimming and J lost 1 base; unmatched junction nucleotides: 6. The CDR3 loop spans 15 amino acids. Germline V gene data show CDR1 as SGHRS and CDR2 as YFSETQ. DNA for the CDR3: TGCGCCAGCAGCCCCGCCGGGACAGGGTCCTACGAGCAGTACTTG. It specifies CASSPAGTGSYEQYL.

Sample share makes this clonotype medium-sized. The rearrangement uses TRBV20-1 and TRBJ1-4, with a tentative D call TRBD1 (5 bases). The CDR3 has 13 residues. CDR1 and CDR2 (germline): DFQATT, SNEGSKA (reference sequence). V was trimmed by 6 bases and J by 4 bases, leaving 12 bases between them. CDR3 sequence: CSAVRRGNEKLFF. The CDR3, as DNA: TGCAGTGCAGTCAGGAGGGGTAATGAAAAACTGTTTTTT.

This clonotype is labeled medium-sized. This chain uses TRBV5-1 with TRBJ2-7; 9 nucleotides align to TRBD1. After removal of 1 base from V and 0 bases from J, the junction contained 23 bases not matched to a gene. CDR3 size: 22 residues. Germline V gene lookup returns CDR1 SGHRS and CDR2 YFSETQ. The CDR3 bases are TGCGCCAGCAGCTTGTTGAAGAGCACCCGGGACAGGGCACTCTCGAGCTCCTACGAGCAGTACTTC. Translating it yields CASSLLKSTRDRALSSSYEQYF.

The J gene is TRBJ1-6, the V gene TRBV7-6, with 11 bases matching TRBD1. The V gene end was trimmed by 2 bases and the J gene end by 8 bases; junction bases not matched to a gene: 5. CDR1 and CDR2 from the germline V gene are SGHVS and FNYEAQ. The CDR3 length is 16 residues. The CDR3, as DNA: TGTGCCAGCAGCTTACTCGGGACAGGGGGTGATTCACCCCTCCACTTT. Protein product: CASSLLGTGGDSPLHF.

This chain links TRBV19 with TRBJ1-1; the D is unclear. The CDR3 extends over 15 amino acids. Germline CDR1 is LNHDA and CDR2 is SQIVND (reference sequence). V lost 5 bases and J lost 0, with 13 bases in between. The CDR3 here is CASSSQPRLNTEAFF. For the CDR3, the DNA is TGTGCCAGTAGTTCCCAACCCCGGCTGAACACTGAAGCTTTCTTT.

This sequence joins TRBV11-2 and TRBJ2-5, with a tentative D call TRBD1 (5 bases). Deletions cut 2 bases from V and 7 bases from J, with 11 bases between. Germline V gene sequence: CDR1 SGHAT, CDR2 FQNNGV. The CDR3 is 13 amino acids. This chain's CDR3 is CASSLRGPGTQYF. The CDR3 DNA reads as TGTGCCAGCAGCTTAAGGGGTCCCGGGACCCAGTACTTC. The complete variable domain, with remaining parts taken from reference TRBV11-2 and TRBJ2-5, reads EAGVAQSPRYKIIEKRQSVAFWCNPISGHATLYWYQQILGQGPKLLIQFQNNGVVDDSQLPKDRFSAERLKGVDSTLKIQPAKLEDSAVYLCASSLRGPGTQYFGPGTRLLVL.

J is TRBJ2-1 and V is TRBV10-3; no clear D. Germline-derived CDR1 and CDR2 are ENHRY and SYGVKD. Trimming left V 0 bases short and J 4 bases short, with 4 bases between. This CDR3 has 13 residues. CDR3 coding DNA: TGTGCCATCAGTGAGTCAGGTTACAATGAGCAGTTCTTC. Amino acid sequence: CAISESGYNEQFF.

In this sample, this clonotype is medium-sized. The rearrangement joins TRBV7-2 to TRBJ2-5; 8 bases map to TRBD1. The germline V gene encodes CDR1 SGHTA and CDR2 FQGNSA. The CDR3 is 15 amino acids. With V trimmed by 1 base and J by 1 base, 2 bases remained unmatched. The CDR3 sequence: CASSLVDRAQETQYF. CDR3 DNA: TGTGCCAGCAGCTTAGTGGACAGGGCCCAAGAGACCCAGTACTTC.

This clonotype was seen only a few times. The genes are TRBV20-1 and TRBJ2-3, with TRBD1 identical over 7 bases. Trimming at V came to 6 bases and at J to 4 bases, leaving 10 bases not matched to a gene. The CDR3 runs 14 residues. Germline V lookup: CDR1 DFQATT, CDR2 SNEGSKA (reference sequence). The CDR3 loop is CSAPRQGWSDTQYF. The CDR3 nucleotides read TGCAGTGCCCCCCGACAGGGATGGTCAGATACGCAGTATTTT.

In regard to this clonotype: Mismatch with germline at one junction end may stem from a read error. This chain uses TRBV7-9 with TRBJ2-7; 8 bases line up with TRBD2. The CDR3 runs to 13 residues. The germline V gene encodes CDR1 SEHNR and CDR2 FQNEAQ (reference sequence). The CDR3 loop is CASSVAGRGRQYF. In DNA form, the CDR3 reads TGTGCCAGCAGCGTAGCGGGGAGGGGTCGGCAGTACTTC. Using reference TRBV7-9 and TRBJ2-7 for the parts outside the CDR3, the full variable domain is DTGVSQNPRHKITKRGQNVTFRCDPISEHNRLYWYRQTLGQGPEFLTYFQNEAQLEKSRLLSDRFSAERPKGSFSTLEIQRTEQGDSAMYLCASSVAGRGRQYFGPGTRLTVT.

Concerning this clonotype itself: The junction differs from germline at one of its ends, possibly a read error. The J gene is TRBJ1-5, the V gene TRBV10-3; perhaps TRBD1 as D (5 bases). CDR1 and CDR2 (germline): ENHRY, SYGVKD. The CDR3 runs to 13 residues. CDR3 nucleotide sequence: TGTGCCGTCAGCCTAGGGGATAATCAGCCCCAGCATTTT. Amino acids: CAVSLGDNQPQHF.